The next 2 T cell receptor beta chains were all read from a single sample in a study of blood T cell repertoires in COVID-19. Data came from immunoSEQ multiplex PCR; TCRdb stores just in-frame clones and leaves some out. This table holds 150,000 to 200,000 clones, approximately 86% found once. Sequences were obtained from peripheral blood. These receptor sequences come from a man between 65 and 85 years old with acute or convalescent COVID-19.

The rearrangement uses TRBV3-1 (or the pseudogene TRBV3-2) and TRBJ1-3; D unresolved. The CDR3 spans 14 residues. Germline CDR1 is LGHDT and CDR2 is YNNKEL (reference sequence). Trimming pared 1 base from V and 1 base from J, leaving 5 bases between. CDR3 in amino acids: CASSQASSGNTIYF. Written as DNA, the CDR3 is TGTGCCAGCAGCCAAGCGTCTTCTGGAAACACCATATATTTT.

This chain's CDR3 is CASSPGQSSSTDTQYF. The CDR3 nucleotides read TGCGCCAGCAGCCCGGGACAGTCCTCTAGCACAGATACGCAGTATTTT. This chain connects TRBV5-1 to TRBJ2-3, with 7 bases identical to TRBD1. Germline-derived CDR1 and CDR2 are SGHRS and YFSETQ. The junction had 8 bases not matched to a gene; V was cut back by 4 bases and J by 0 bases. The CDR3 totals 16 residues.